This note documents a single T cell receptor beta chain sequence. Its target is not known. The sample belongs to a study of T cells in Graves' hyperthyroidism and ophthalmopathy. There were TCR beta CDR3 regions amplified from RNA transcripts. The HTBI primer set drove a first-round RT-PCR of the TCR CDR3. TCRdb independently ran MiXCR on the multiplex PCR reads; one entry per CDR3 protein. The data show about 400,000 distinct CDR3 sequences, with 15% seen just once and around a third held by the top ten. No ophthalmopathy progression within 18 months constituted stable Graves' hyperthyroidism. The CDR3 loop spans 15 amino acids. The V gene end was trimmed by 4 bases and the J gene end by 3 bases; junction bases not matched to a gene: 9. Germline assignment: CDR1 SEHNR and CDR2 FQNEAQ (reference sequence). Whole-study findings and limits: Ophthalmopathy and stable hyperthyroidism were separated by a 13 V-J model. Before onset, by a median of approximately 5.9 months, the model predicted ophthalmopathy. Among clonotypes expanded in thyroid above 0.001, most were also found in blood.

The rearrangement uses TRBV7-9 and TRBJ2-7; 7 bases agree with TRBD2. Sequenced material: blood. The sequence was collected from a woman younger than 45 with Graves' hyperthyroidism. Written as DNA, the CDR3 is TGTGCCAGCAGCTCCCCCGGGGCGGGGGTCTACGAGCAGTACTTC. Its translation is CASSSPGAGVYEQYF.